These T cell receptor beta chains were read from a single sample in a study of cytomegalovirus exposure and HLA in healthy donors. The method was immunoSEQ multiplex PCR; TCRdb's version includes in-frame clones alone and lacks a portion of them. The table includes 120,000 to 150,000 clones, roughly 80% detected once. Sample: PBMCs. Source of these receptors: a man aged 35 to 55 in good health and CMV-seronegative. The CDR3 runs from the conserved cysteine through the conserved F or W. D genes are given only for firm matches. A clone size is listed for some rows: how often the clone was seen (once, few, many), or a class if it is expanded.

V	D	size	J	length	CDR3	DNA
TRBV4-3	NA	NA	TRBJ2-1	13	CASSRDSYNEQFF	TGCGCCAGCAGCCGGGACTCTTACAATGAGCAGTTCTTC
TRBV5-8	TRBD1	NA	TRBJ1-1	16	CASSLALDRGNTEAFF	TGTGCCAGCAGCTTGGCCTTGGACAGGGGGAACACTGAAGCTTTCTTT
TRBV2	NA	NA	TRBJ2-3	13	CASSSPFIDTQYF	TGTGCCAGCAGTAGCCCCTTTATCGATACGCAGTATTTT
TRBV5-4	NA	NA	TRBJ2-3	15	CASSFNSGPWDTQYF	TGTGCCAGCAGCTTTAATTCAGGGCCGTGGGATACGCAGTATTTT
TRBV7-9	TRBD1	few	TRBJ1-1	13	CASSLSGGTEAFF	TGTGCCAGCAGCTTATCAGGGGGCACTGAAGCTTTCTTT
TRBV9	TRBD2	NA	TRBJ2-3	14	CASSVLGGADTQYF	TGTGCCAGCAGCGTACTGGGGGGGGCAGATACGCAGTATTTT
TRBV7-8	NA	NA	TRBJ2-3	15	CASSLVRGYTDTQYF	TGTGCCAGCAGCTTAGTACGGGGATACACAGATACGCAGTATTTT
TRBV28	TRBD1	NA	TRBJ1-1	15	CASSLPTGGGTEAFF	TGTGCCAGCAGTCTCCCGACAGGGGGGGGGACTGAAGCTTTCTTT
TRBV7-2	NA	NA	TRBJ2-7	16	CASSSGGGVGGGSQYF	TGTGCCAGCAGCTCCGGGGGTGGGGTGGGAGGAGGTAGTCAGTACTTC
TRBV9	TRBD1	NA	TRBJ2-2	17	CASSVVKDRPFTGELFF	TGTGCCAGCAGCGTAGTGAAGGACAGGCCCTTCACCGGGGAGCTGTTTTTT
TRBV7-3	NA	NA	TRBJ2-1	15	CASSPGVSSYNEQFF	TGTGCCAGCAGCCCAGGGGTAAGCTCCTACAATGAGCAGTTCTTC
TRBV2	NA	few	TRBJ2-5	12	CASSDRGETQYF	TGTGCCAGCAGTGACAGGGGAGAGACCCAGTACTTC
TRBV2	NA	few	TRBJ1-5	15	CASSVSSYSNQPQHF	TGTGCCAGCAGTGTTAGCTCGTATAGCAATCAGCCCCAGCATTTT
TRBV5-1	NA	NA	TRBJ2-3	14	CASGVRVGTDTQYF	TGCGCCAGCGGCGTCAGGGTTGGTACAGATACGCAGTATTTT
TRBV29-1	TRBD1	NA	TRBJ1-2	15	CSVTTSGQGWGGYTF	TGCAGCGTTACCACTTCCGGACAGGGCTGGGGTGGCTACACCTTC
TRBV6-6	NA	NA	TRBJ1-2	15	CASSYEFRSFYGYTF	TGTGCCAGCAGTTACGAATTCAGGTCCTTCTATGGCTACACCTTC
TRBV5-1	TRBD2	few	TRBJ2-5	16	CASSLGLAGDGETQYF	TGCGCCAGCAGCCTCGGACTAGCGGGGGACGGGGAGACCCAGTACTTC
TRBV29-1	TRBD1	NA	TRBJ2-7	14	CSVEGTGATQEQYF	TGCAGCGTTGAGGGGACAGGCGCAACACAGGAGCAGTACTTC
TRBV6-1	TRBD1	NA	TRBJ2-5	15	CARAPSTGSEETQYF	TGTGCCAGAGCCCCCTCGACAGGGTCGGAAGAGACCCAGTACTTC
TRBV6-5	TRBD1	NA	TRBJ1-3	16	CASSSFWTGGGNTIYF	TGTGCCAGCAGTTCTTTCTGGACAGGGGGCGGAAACACCATATATTTT
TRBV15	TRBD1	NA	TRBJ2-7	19	CATSREPNSGQGNPYEQYF	TGTGCCACCAGCAGAGAACCCAATTCGGGACAGGGGAACCCCTACGAGCAGTACTTC
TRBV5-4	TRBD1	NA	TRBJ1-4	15	CASTHKSGGSEKLFF	TGTGCCAGCACTCACAAATCAGGGGGCAGTGAAAAACTGTTTTTT
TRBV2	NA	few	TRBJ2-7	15	CASSERGISAYEQYF	TGTGCCAGCAGTGAACGGGGTATCAGCGCCTACGAGCAGTACTTC
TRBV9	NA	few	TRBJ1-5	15	CASSPSGGMQQPQHF	TGTGCCAGCAGCCCTAGCGGGGGGATGCAGCAGCCCCAGCATTTT
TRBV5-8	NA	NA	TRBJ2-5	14	CASSFRVVQETQYF	TGTGCCAGCAGCTTTCGAGTCGTACAAGAGACCCAGTACTTC
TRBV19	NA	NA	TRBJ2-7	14	CASSPRQAPYEQYF	TGTGCCAGTAGTCCCCGACAGGCCCCCTACGAGCAGTACTTC
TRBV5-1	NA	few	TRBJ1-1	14	CASSSGAGYTEAFF	TGCGCCAGCAGCTCTGGGGCAGGGTACACTGAAGCTTTCTTT
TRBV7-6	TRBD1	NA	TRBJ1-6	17	CASSQGGQPFFNSPLHF	TGTGCCAGCAGCCAAGGGGGACAGCCGTTTTTCAATTCACCCCTCCACTTT
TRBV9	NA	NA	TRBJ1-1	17	CASSVLGGTGGSTEAFF	TGTGCCAGCAGCGTTTTGGGGGGAACGGGGGGCAGTACTGAAGCTTTCTTT
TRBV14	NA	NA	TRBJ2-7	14	CASSHRVPSYEQYF	TGTGCCAGCAGCCACAGGGTTCCTTCCTACGAGCAGTACTTC
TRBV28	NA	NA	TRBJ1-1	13	CASSSQGSTEAFF	TGTGCCAGCAGTTCACAGGGTTCCACTGAAGCTTTCTTT
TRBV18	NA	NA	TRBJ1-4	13	CASSPSQGEKLFF	TGTGCCAGCTCACCAAGCCAGGGAGAAAAACTGTTTTTT
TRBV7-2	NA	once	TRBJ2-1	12	CASSPYLNEQFF	TGTGCCAGCAGCCCCTACTTGAATGAGCAGTTCTTC
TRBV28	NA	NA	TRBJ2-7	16	CASRTIAWGPSYEQYF	TGTGCCAGCAGGACCATAGCTTGGGGCCCCTCCTACGAGCAGTACTTC
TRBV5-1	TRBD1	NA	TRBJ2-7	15	CASSSDRGLAYEQYF	TGCGCCAGCAGTTCGGACAGGGGACTCGCCTACGAGCAGTACTTC
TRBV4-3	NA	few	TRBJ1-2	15	CASSHNVAANYGYTF	TGCGCCAGCAGCCACAATGTCGCGGCTAACTATGGCTACACCTTC
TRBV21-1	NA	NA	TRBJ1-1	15	CASSKGPHQDTEAFF	TGTGCCAGCAGCAAAGGGCCCCACCAGGACACTGAAGCTTTCTTT
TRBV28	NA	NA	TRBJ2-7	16	CASSGFFSGSSYEQYF	TGTGCCAGCAGTGGATTTTTTAGCGGTAGCTCCTACGAGCAGTACTTC
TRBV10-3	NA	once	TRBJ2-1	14	CAISGRGNYNEQFF	TGTGCCATCAGTGGCCGCGGAAACTACAATGAGCAGTTCTTC
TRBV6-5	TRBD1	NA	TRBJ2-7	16	CASSYSDRGIPYEQYF	TGTGCCAGCAGTTACTCCGACAGGGGGATTCCCTACGAGCAGTACTTC
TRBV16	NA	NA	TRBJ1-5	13	CASSRPGGQPQHF	TGTGCCAGCAGCCGACCCGGGGGTCAGCCCCAGCATTTT
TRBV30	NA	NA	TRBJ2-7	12	CAWSVLPYEQYF	TGTGCCTGGAGTGTACTACCCTACGAGCAGTACTTC
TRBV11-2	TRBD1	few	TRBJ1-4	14	CASSTLTGEEKLFF	TGTGCCAGCAGCACCCTGACAGGGGAGGAAAAACTGTTTTTT
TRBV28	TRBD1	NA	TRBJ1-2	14	CASSPQGGNYGYTF	TGTGCCAGCAGCCCACAGGGGGGTAACTATGGCTACACCTTC
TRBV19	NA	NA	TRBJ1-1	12	CASRLGGTEAFF	TGTGCCAGTCGTTTGGGGGGGACTGAAGCTTTCTTT
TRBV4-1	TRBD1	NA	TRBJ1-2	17	CASSQSPVSRGQWGYTF	TGCGCCAGCAGCCAATCCCCCGTATCCAGGGGGCAATGGGGCTACACCTTC
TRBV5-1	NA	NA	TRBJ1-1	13	CASSFSGSYEAFF	TGCGCCAGCAGCTTCTCAGGATCCTATGAAGCTTTCTTT
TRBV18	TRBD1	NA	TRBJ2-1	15	CASSSDRGGYNEQFF	TGTGCCAGCTCATCGGACAGGGGAGGGTACAATGAGCAGTTCTTC
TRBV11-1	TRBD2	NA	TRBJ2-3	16	CASSLISTSRADTQYF	TGTGCCAGCAGCTTAATCTCGACTAGCCGGGCAGATACGCAGTATTTT
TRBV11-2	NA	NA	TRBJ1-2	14	CASSLDWKKRGYTF	TGTGCCAGCAGCTTAGATTGGAAGAAGCGTGGCTACACCTTC